This T cell receptor beta chain is drawn from a study of T-cell reconstitution after alpha-beta-depleted transplantation in children. V was shortened by 2 bases and J by 4 bases, with 8 bases between the two germline ends. Germline lookup yields CDR1 SGHRS and CDR2 YFSETQ. The CDR3 contains 13 residues. It was with unique molecular identifiers that the TCRbeta library was prepared. One entry per CDR3 protein results from TCRdb running MiXCR on the PCR reads. The sample consists of 380,000 or so distinct CDR3 sequences, 13% of them appearing once. The table lists this clonotype with many counts. This specimen consisted of PBMCs, obtained from the stem cell graft. The source is a human donor who donated a stem cell graft to a child with Fanconi anemia. This chain links TRBV5-1 with TRBJ2-3, with D hard to call. For the CDR3, the DNA is TGCGCCAGCAGCTTCAATACTGCAGATACGCAGTATTTT. Translating gives CASSFNTADTQYF.